This TCR beta chain was sequenced for a study of blood T cell repertoires in COVID-19. Overall study: Nucleic acid was either cDNA or gDNA, and it came from T cells, B-cell-depleted T cells, or PBMCs.

The CDR3 covers 13 residues. J was trimmed by 9 bases and V by 2 bases; bases with no gene match: 5. Germline lookup yields CDR1 GTSNPN and CDR2 SVGIG (reference sequence). The repertoire was sequenced with immunoSEQ multiplex PCR; TCRdb's copy has only in-frame clones and lacks some. The sample carries some 250,000 clones, approximately 84% recorded once. The chain uses TRBV30 and TRBJ2-1, with TRBD1 matching over 9 bases. The TCR originated in a man in his late teens or twenties who had recovered from COVID-19. The sequencing input was PBMCs or T cells enriched from blood (not recorded which). Written as DNA, the CDR3 is TGTGCCTGGAGTACGACAGGGGGACGTGAGCAGTTCTTC. Amino acid sequence: CAWSTTGGREQFF. Filled out from reference TRBV30 and TRBJ2-1, the complete variable domain reads SQTIHQWPATLVQPVGSPLSLECTVEGTSNPNLYWYRQAAGRGLQLLFYSVGIGQISSEVPQNLSASRPQDRQFILSSKKLLLSDSGFYLCAWSTTGGREQFFGPGTRLTVL.